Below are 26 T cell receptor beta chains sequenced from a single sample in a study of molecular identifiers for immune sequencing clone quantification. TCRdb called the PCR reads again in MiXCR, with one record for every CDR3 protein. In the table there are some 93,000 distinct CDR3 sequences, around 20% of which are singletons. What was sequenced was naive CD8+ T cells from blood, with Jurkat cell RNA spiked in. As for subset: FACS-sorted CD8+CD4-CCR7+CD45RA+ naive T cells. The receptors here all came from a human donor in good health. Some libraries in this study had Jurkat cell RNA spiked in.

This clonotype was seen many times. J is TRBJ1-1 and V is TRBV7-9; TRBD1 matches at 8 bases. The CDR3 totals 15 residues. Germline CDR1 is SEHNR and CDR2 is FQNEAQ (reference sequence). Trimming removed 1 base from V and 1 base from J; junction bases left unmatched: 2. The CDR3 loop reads CASSLGTGKNTEAFF. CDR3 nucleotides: TGTGCCAGCAGCTTAGGGACAGGGAAGAACACTGAAGCTTTCTTT.

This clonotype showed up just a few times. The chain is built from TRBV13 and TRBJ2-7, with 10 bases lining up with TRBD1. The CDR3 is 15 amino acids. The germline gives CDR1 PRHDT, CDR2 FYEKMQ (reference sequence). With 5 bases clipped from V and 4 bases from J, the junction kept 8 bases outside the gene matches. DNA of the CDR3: TGTGCCAGCAGCCCCGGAGGACAGGGGGGTTACGAGCAGTACTTC. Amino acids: CASSPGGQGGYEQYF.

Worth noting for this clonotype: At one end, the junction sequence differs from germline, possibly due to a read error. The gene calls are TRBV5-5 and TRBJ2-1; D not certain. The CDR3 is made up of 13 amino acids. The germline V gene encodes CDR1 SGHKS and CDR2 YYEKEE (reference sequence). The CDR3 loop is CASSFDAFNVQFF. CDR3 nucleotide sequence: TGTGCCAGCAGCTTTGACGCTTTTAATGTGCAGTTCTTC.

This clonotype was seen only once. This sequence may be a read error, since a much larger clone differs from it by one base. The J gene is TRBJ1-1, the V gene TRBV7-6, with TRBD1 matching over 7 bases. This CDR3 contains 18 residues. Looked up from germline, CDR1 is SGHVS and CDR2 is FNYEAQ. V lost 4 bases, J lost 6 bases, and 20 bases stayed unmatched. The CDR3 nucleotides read TGTGCCAGCAGCTCTCAAATCCTCTCGACAGGGATTAACGCTGAAGCTTTCTTT. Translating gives CASSSQILSTGINAEAFF. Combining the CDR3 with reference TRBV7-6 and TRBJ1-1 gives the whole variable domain GAGVSQSPRYKVTKRGQDVALRCDPISGHVSLYWYRQALGQGPEFLTYFNYEAQQDKSGLPNDRFSAERPEGSISTLTIQRTEQRDSAMYRCASSSQILSTGINAEAFFGQGTRLTVV.

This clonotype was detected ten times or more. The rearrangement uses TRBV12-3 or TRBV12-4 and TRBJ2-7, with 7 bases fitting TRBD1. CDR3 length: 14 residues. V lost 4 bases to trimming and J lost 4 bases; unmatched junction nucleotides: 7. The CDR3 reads CASSSMTGKYEQYF. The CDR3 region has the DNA TGTGCCAGCAGTTCCATGACAGGGAAGTACGAGCAGTACTTC.

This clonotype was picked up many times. CDR3 region: CASTSWGVYEQYF. The CDR3 bases are TGTGCCAGCACTAGTTGGGGGGTCTACGAGCAGTACTTC. This chain joins TRBV6-6 and TRBJ2-7, with D tentatively TRBD2 (6 bases). The V gene lost 7 bases and the J gene lost 3 bases, with 13 bases spanning the gap. The CDR3 has 13 residues. Germline-derived CDR1 and CDR2 are MNHNY and SVGAGI (reference sequence).

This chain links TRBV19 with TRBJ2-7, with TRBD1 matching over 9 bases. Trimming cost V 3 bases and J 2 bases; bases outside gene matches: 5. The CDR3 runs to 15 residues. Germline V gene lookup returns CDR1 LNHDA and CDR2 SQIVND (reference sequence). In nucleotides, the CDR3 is TGTGCCAGTAGTATTGGGACAGGGCCAACCTACGAGCAGTACTTC. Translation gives CASSIGTGPTYEQYF.

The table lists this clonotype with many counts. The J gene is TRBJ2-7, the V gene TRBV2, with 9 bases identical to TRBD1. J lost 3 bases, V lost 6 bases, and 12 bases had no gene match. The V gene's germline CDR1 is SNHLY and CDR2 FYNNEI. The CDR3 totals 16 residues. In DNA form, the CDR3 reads TGTGCCAGCAGCCCCGGGACAGGGTTAGAGGGCTACGAGCAGTACTTC. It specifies CASSPGTGLEGYEQYF. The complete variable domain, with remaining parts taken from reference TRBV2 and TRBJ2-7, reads EPEVTQTPSHQVTQMGQEVILRCVPISNHLYFYWYRQILGQKVEFLVSFYNNEISEKSEIFDDQFSVERPDGSNFTLKIRSTKLEDSAMYFCASSPGTGLEGYEQYFGPGTRLTVT.

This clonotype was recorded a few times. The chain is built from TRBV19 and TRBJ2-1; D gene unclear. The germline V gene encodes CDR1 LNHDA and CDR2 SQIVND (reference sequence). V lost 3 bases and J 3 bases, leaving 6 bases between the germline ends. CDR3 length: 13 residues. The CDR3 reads CASSISNYNEQFF. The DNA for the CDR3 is TGTGCCAGTAGTATCTCGAACTACAATGAGCAGTTCTTC.

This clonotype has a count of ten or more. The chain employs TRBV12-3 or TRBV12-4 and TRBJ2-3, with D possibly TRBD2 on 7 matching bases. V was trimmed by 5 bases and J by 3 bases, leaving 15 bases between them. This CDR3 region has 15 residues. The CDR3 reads CASSPRGGFTDTQYF. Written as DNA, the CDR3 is TGTGCCAGCAGTCCTAGGGGGGGTTTTACAGATACGCAGTATTTT.

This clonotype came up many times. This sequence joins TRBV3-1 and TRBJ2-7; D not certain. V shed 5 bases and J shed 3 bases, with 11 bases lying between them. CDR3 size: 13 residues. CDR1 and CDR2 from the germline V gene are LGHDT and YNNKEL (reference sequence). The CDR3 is CASSVGPGYEQYF. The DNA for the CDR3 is TGTGCCAGCAGCGTCGGGCCCGGCTACGAGCAGTACTTC.

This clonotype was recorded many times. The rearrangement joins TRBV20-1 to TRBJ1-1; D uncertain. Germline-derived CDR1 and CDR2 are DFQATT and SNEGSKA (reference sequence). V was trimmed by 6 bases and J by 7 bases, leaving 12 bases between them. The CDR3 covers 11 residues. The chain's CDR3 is CSARSGIEAFF. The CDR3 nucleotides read TGCAGTGCCCGTAGCGGAATTGAAGCTTTCTTT.

The chain's CDR3 is CASSDRSNQYF. CDR3 nucleotide sequence: TGTGCCAGCAGCGACAGGAGTAATCAGTACTTC. The chain recombines TRBV6-6 with TRBJ2-4; D perhaps matches TRBD1 (6 bases). Germline V lookup: CDR1 MNHNY, CDR2 SVGAGI (reference sequence). This CDR3 comprises 11 residues. V was pared by 6 bases and J by 12 bases, with 12 bases between.

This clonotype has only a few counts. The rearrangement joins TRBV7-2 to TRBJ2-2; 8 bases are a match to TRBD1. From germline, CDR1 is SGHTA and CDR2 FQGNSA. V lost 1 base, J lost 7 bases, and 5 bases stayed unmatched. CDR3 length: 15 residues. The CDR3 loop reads CASSLVRGLGGELFF. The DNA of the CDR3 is TGTGCCAGCAGCTTAGTCAGGGGGCTGGGCGGGGAGCTGTTTTTT.

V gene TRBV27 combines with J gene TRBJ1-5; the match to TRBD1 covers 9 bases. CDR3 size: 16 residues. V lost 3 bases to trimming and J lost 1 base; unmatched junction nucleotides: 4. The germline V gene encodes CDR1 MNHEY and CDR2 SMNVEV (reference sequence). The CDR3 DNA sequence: TGTGCCAGCAGTTTGGGACAGGGTTTAAGCAATCAGCCCCAGCATTTT. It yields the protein CASSLGQGLSNQPQHF.

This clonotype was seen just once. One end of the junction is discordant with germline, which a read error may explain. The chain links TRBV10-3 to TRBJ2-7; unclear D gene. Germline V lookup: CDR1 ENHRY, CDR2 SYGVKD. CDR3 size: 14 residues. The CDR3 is CAVSESGGSHEQYF. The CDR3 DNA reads TGTGCCGTCAGTGAGTCTGGCGGTTCCCACGAGCAGTACTTC.

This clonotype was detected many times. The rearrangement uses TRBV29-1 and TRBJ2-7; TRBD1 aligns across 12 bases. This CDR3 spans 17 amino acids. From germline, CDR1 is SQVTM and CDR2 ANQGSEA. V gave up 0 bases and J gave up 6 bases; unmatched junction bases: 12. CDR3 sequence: CSVEDEGGQGAKFEQYF. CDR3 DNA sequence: TGCAGCGTTGAAGATGAGGGGGGACAGGGGGCAAAGTTCGAGCAGTACTTC.

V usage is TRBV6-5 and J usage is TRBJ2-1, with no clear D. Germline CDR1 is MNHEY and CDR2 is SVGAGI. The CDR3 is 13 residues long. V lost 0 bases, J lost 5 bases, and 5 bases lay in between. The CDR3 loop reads CASSYSVNNEQFF. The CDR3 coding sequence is TGTGCCAGCAGTTACTCGGTAAACAATGAGCAGTTCTTC.

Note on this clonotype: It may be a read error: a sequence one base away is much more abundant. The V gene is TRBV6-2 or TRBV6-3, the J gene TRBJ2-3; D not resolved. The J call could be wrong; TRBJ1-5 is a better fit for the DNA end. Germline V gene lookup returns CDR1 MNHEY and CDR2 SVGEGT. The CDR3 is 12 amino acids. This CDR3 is CASSYFEDTQHF. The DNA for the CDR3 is TGTGCCAGCAGTTACTTCGAAGATACGCAGCATTTT.

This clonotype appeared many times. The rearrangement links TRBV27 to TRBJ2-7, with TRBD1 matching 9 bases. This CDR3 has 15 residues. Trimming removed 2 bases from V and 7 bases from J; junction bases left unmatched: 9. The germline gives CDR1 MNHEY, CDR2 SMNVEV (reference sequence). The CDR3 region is CASSLSVTGGREQYF. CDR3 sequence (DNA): TGTGCCAGCAGTTTAAGCGTGACAGGGGGAAGGGAGCAGTACTTC.

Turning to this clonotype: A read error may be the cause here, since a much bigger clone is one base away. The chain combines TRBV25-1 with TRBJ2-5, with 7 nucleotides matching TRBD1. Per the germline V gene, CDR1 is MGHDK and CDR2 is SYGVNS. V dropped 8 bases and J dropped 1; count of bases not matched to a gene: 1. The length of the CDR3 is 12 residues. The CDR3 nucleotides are TGTGCCAGCGGGACAGCCCAAGAGACCCAGTACTTC. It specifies CASGTAQETQYF.

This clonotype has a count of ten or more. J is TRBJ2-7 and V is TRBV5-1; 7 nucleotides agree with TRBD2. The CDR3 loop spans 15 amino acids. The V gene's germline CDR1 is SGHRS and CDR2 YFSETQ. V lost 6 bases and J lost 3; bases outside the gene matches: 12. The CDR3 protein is CASTLYGGGSYEQYF. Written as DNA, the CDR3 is TGCGCCAGCACCCTATATGGCGGCGGGAGCTACGAGCAGTACTTC.

The chain's CDR3 is CASSLEASGGIYNEQFF. The CDR3 DNA is TGTGCCAGCAGCTTGGAGGCTAGCGGGGGGATCTACAATGAGCAGTTCTTC. V gene TRBV5-6 combines with J gene TRBJ2-1, with TRBD2 identical over 11 bases. Losses at the gene ends were 0 bases for V and 3 bases for J; bases not matched to a gene: 5. CDR1 and CDR2 from the germline V gene are SGHDT and YYEEEE. The CDR3 loop spans 17 amino acids.

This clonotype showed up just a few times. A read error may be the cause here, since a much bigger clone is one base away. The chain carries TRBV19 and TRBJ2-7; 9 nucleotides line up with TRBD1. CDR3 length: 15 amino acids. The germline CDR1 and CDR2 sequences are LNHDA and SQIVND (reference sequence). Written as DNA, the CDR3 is TGTGCCAGTAGTATGGGGACAGGGTATACCTACGAGCAGTGCTTC. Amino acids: CASSMGTGYTYEQCF.

DNA of the CDR3: TGTGCCAGTAGTGTCCCAGGGGAGCAGTACTTC. Protein: CASSVPGEQYF. The J gene is TRBJ2-7, the V gene TRBV19, with D possibly being TRBD1 (5 bases). The germline gives CDR1 LNHDA, CDR2 SQIVND (reference sequence). The CDR3 runs to 11 residues. V lost 5 bases, J lost 7 bases, and 9 bases lay in between.

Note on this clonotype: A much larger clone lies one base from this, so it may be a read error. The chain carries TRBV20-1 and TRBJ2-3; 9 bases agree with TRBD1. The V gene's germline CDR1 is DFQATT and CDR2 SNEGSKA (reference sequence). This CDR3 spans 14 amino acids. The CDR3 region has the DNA TGCAGTGCCCAGGACAGGGGAAGTGTAGATGCGCAGTATTTT. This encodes CSAQDRGSVDAQYF.